Each of the 16 T cell receptor beta chains below was sequenced from the same sample in a study of T cell changes during pregnancy in multiple sclerosis. The repertoire was sequenced with immunoSEQ multiplex PCR; TCRdb's copy has only in-frame clones and lacks some. The table includes roughly 80,000 clones, roughly 93% detected once. Here the sequenced sample was peripheral blood, taken in the first trimester of pregnancy. These receptors came from a female donor with multiple sclerosis, enrolled in a pregnancy study.

This chain connects TRBV6-6 to TRBJ1-1; maybe TRBD1 (5 bases). The CDR3 extends over 11 amino acids. The germline gives CDR1 MNHNY, CDR2 SVGAGI (reference sequence). Deletions cut 7 bases from V and 5 bases from J, with 8 bases between. Here the CDR3 DNA reads TGTGCCAGCACTCGGGGGACTGAAGCTTTCTTT. It codes for CASTRGTEAFF.

In this sample, this clone turned up once. This chain connects TRBV5-1 to TRBJ2-5; 7 nucleotides line up with TRBD2. Looked up from germline, CDR1 is SGHRS and CDR2 is YFSETQ. The ends lost 2 bases at V and 4 bases at J; junction bases unmatched: 5. The CDR3 is made up of 14 amino acids. The CDR3: CASSLSLAGETQYF. CDR3 sequence (DNA): TGCGCCAGCAGCTTAAGTTTAGCGGGAGAGACCCAGTACTTC.

This chain uses TRBV2 with TRBJ2-1; TRBD1 aligns across 9 bases. In germline, CDR1 is SNHLY, CDR2 FYNNEI. The V gene end was trimmed by 7 bases and the J gene end by 7 bases; junction bases not matched to a gene: 8. The CDR3 is 14 residues long. CDR3 bases: TGTGCCAGCAAGGGACAGGGAAAAAGAAATGAGCAGTTCTTC. It encodes CASKGQGKRNEQFF.

J is TRBJ1-1 and V is TRBV19; TRBD1 is a possible D gene (5 bases). The CDR3 loop spans 15 amino acids. Deletions cut 6 bases from V and 0 bases from J, with 14 bases between. The germline CDR1 and CDR2 sequences are LNHDA and SQIVND (reference sequence). Here the CDR3 DNA reads TGTGCCAGTAGAAGGAGCGGGACGGTGAACACTGAAGCTTTCTTT. Its protein product is CASRRSGTVNTEAFF.

The DNA of the CDR3 is TGTGCCAGCTCACCACAAGTTGAGGCCCTAAACGGCTATGGCTACACCTTC. Its protein is CASSPQVEALNGYGYTF. The V and J genes are TRBV18 and TRBJ1-2; D is unresolved. The germline CDR1 and CDR2 sequences are KGHSH and LQKENI. The CDR3 length is 17 residues. The ends were cut back, 1 base at V and 4 bases at J, with 19 bases in the middle.

The chain couples TRBV5-1 to TRBJ2-3; 9 positions agree with TRBD2. J lost 7 bases, V lost 0 bases, and 9 bases had no gene match. Germline CDR1 reads SGHRS; CDR2 reads YFSETQ. The CDR3 is 16 residues long. CDR3 region: CASSLVTRGGENTQYF. The CDR3, as DNA: TGCGCCAGCAGCTTGGTAACGCGGGGGGGCGAAAATACGCAGTATTTT.

V is TRBV5-1 and J is TRBJ2-3; D might be TRBD2 (6 bases). Trimming pared 0 bases from V and 3 bases from J, leaving 14 bases between. Germline V CDR1 and CDR2: SGHRS, YFSETQ. The CDR3 is 16 amino acids. The CDR3, as DNA: TGCGCCAGCAGCTTGGTAGGCAGGGAGGTTACAGATACGCAGTATTTT. This translates into CASSLVGREVTDTQYF. Complete variable domain (other parts from reference TRBV5-1 and TRBJ2-3): KAGVTQTPRYLIKTRGQQVTLSCSPISGHRSVSWYQQTPGQGLQFLFEYFSETQRNKGNFPGRFSGRQFSNSRSEMNVSTLELGDSALYLCASSLVGREVTDTQYFGPGTRLTVL.

The V call is TRBV5-1, the J call TRBJ2-1, with 10 bases matching TRBD2. Germline trimming cut 5 bases from V and 2 bases from J; bases unmatched to any gene: 4. The CDR3 loop spans 15 amino acids. Germline-derived CDR1 and CDR2 are SGHRS and YFSETQ. The CDR3 DNA sequence: TGCGCCAGCAGTCAGAGCGGGAGGGCCTACAATGAGCAGTTCTTC. Its translation: CASSQSGRAYNEQFF.

The J gene is TRBJ2-3, the V gene TRBV7-6, with TRBD2 matching 11 bases. Germline CDR1 is SGHVS and CDR2 is FNYEAQ. The CDR3 runs 15 residues. V dropped 4 bases and J dropped 4; count of bases not matched to a gene: 4. This CDR3 is CASSYSGGAADTQYF. The CDR3 region has the DNA TGTGCCAGCAGCTATAGCGGGGGGGCCGCAGATACGCAGTATTTT.

The chain links TRBV6-5 to TRBJ2-7; D not certain. V lost 0 bases and J lost 6, with 12 bases in between. The CDR3 contains 14 residues. Germline CDR1 reads MNHEY; CDR2 reads SVGAGI. Written as DNA, the CDR3 is TGTGCCAGCAGTTACTCGAACCCTCCTACCGAGCAGTACTTC. It encodes CASSYSNPPTEQYF.

J is TRBJ2-7 and V is TRBV2; 9 positions match TRBD2. CDR3 length: 14 residues. Unmatched junction bases numbered 13, after V lost 10 bases and J lost 6 bases. Germline-derived CDR1 and CDR2 are SNHLY and FYNNEI. CDR3 loop: CATLRGSGRGEQYF. DNA for the CDR3: TGTGCCACCCTTAGGGGTAGCGGGAGAGGCGAGCAGTACTTC.

This sequence joins TRBV6-5 and TRBJ2-5; D is perhaps TRBD2 (5 bases). Germline assignment: CDR1 MNHEY and CDR2 SVGAGI. This CDR3 spans 11 amino acids. The V and J ends lost 9 bases and 5 bases respectively, with 10 bases between them. In DNA form, the CDR3 reads TGTGCCAGTCGGGGTTCCGAGACCCAGTACTTC. Amino acid sequence: CASRGSETQYF.

This chain connects TRBV4-1 to TRBJ2-3; D uncertain. The CDR3 sequence is 13 residues long. The V end was cut by 5 bases, the J end by 0 bases, with 6 bases between. Germline CDR1 reads MGHRA; CDR2 reads YSYEKL. CDR3 bases: TGCGCCAGCAGCACGACTAGCACAGATACGCAGTATTTT. It is translated as CASSTTSTDTQYF.

This clone was picked up one time. The J gene is TRBJ2-1, the V gene TRBV2; 9 bases are a match to TRBD2. Germline V CDR1 and CDR2: SNHLY, FYNNEI. After removal of 2 bases from V and 3 bases from J, the junction contained 11 bases not matched to a gene. The CDR3 sequence is 18 residues long. The CDR3 protein is CASSELFAGGPFYNEQFF. CDR3 coding DNA: TGTGCCAGCAGTGAACTTTTCGCGGGGGGGCCCTTCTACAATGAGCAGTTCTTC.

V gene TRBV6-1 combines with J gene TRBJ1-2; TRBD1 might be the D (5 bases). The CDR3 has 15 residues. The V gene's germline CDR1 is MNHNS and CDR2 SASEGT. Trimming removed 6 bases from V and 7 bases from J, with 21 bases in between. The CDR3: CASSASGGRIGGYTF. In nucleotides, the CDR3 is TGTGCCAGCAGCGCGAGCGGGGGTCGTATTGGTGGCTACACCTTC.

The chain links TRBV7-6 to TRBJ2-5; 7 bases align to TRBD2. The CDR3 contains 15 residues. V lost 1 base to trimming and J lost 5 bases; unmatched junction nucleotides: 7. CDR1 and CDR2 (germline): SGHVS, FNYEAQ. CDR3 in amino acids: CASSLDPRGGETQYF. CDR3 sequence (DNA): TGTGCCAGCAGCTTAGATCCGCGGGGAGGGGAGACCCAGTACTTC.